The 32 T cell receptor beta chains below come from one sample, sequenced in a study of T cells in Graves' hyperthyroidism and ophthalmopathy. Using RNA transcripts as the source, TCR beta CDR3 regions were amplified. The HTBI primer set was used in a first-round RT-PCR of the TCR CDR3. TCRdb re-derived calls from the multiplex PCR reads in MiXCR, one entry per CDR3 protein. The sample contains hundreds of thousands of distinct CDR3 sequences, 20% of which appear only once. The material sequenced was blood. These receptors were obtained from a man between 40 and 49 years old with Graves' ophthalmopathy.

This chain joins TRBV7-8 and TRBJ2-7; 7 nucleotides match TRBD2. The CDR3 sequence is 16 residues long. Germline CDR1 and CDR2: SGHVS and FQNEAQ. The ends lost 2 bases at V and 2 bases at J; junction bases unmatched: 9. The CDR3 loop is CASSLYGGGVTYEQYF. The CDR3 DNA reads as TGTGCCAGCAGCTTATATGGGGGGGGGGTCACCTACGAGCAGTACTTC.

V usage is TRBV30 and J usage is TRBJ2-5; 8 positions agree with TRBD2. Per germline, CDR1 GTSNPN and CDR2 SVGIG (reference sequence). The CDR3 is 13 residues long. The V segment lost 0 bases and the J segment 9 bases; nucleotides outside the gene matches: 6. In nucleotides, the CDR3 is TGTGCCTGGAGTGTTATGGGGCGGGAGGCCCAGTACTTC. It yields the protein CAWSVMGREAQYF.

The chain recombines TRBV11-2 with TRBJ2-1, with TRBD2 identical over 9 bases. The CDR3 totals 16 residues. Germline CDR1 is SGHAT and CDR2 is FQNNGV. V lost 4 bases, J lost 12 bases, and 16 bases stayed unmatched. The chain's CDR3 is CASSSHVSGRGHGQFF. The CDR3 nucleotides read TGTGCCAGCAGCTCCCATGTTAGCGGGAGAGGGCATGGGCAGTTCTTC.

This clonotype has at least ten counts. This rearrangement joins TRBV2 to TRBJ2-3, with D possibly matching TRBD1 (5 bases). V was cut by 6 bases and J by 4 bases, with 11 bases left in between. CDR1 is SNHLY and CDR2 is FYNNEI in the germline V gene. The CDR3 sequence is 13 residues long. The CDR3 here is CASRWQGPDTQYF. CDR3 in DNA: TGTGCCAGCAGGTGGCAGGGTCCAGATACGCAGTATTTT.

This clonotype was seen repeatedly, ten times or more. The DNA for the CDR3 is TGTGCCAGCTCACCGACGCTGGGCTCTGGAAACACCATATATTTT. Its translation is CASSPTLGSGNTIYF. This sequence joins TRBV18 and TRBJ1-3, with D unclear. CDR3 length equals 15 residues. The germline V and J ends were trimmed by 3 bases and 0 bases, with 9 bases remaining between them. The V gene's germline CDR1 is KGHSH and CDR2 LQKENI.

The table lists this clonotype with many counts. The genes are TRBV2 and TRBJ2-7, with no clear D. The V and J ends lost 6 bases and 3 bases respectively, with 9 bases between them. This CDR3 is 12 amino acids long. CDR1 and CDR2 (germline): SNHLY, FYNNEI. The CDR3 DNA reads TGTGCCAGCAGGAGGCCCAGCTACGAGCAGTACTTC. This gives the protein CASRRPSYEQYF.

Concerning this clonotype itself: The germline gene is not matched at one end of the junction; a read error may be the cause. The chain carries TRBV7-7 and TRBJ1-2; D is uncertain. CDR3 length: 16 residues. Germline-derived CDR1 and CDR2 are SSHAT and FNYEAQ (reference sequence). CDR3 DNA sequence: TGTGCTAGCACCACGTTGGATTACGGCCGACCCTATGGCTACACCTTC. Its protein is CASTTLDYGRPYGYTF.

This clonotype was seen only a few times. The V gene is TRBV7-2, the J gene TRBJ2-7, with D perhaps given as TRBD1 or TRBD2 (5 bases each). Germline values: CDR1 SGHTA, CDR2 FQGNSA. Trimming cost V 5 bases and J 5 bases, with 16 bases left between them. The CDR3 is 14 amino acids. The CDR3 sequence is CASSAGTPNHEQYF. In nucleotides, the CDR3 is TGTGCCAGCAGCGCCGGGACCCCGAACCACGAGCAGTACTTC.

This clonotype was seen repeatedly, ten times or more. The chain carries TRBV12-3 or TRBV12-4 and TRBJ2-2; no clear D gene. The CDR3 runs to 14 residues. The V end lost 3 bases, the J end lost 0 bases, and 5 bases lay between the germline ends. The CDR3 here is CASSFRTNTGELFF. The DNA for the CDR3 is TGTGCCAGCAGTTTTAGAACGAACACCGGGGAGCTGTTTTTT.

This clonotype was counted many times. This sequence joins TRBV12-3 or TRBV12-4 and TRBJ1-1, with no clear D. The CDR3 is 13 amino acids. V dropped 2 bases and J dropped 0 bases, with 4 bases sitting between them. The CDR3: CASSLKMNTEAFF. The CDR3, as DNA: TGTGCCAGCAGTTTAAAGATGAACACTGAAGCTTTCTTT.

This chain links TRBV19 with TRBJ2-5, with 8 bases aligning to TRBD1. With V trimmed by 6 bases and J by 4 bases, 7 bases remained unmatched. Germline V CDR1 and CDR2: LNHDA, SQIVND (reference sequence). There are 14 residues in the CDR3. This CDR3 reads CASRPDRALETQYF. The CDR3 DNA is TGTGCCAGTAGACCGGACAGGGCTTTAGAGACCCAGTACTTC. Full variable domain (outside the CDR3, taken from reference TRBV19 and TRBJ2-5): DGGITQSPKYLFRKEGQNVTLSCEQNLNHDAMYWYRQDPGQGLRLIYYSQIVNDFQKGDIAEGYSVSREKKESFPLTVTSAQKNPTAFYLCASRPDRALETQYFGPGTRLLVL.

This clonotype was seen a few times. This rearrangement joins TRBV3-1 to TRBJ1-5; a weak D match, TRBD1 (6 bases). V lost 0 bases, J lost 0 bases, and 15 bases lay in between. The germline gives CDR1 LGHDT, CDR2 YNNKEL (reference sequence). The CDR3 has 18 residues. CDR3 bases: TGTGCCAGCAGCCAAGATTGGGACATTTATTATAGCAATCAGCCCCAGCATTTT. It yields the protein CASSQDWDIYYSNQPQHF.

The chain is built from TRBV7-2 and TRBJ1-5; D gene unclear. Trimming removed 5 bases at V and 10 bases at J, with 18 bases between. The CDR3 runs 14 residues. Germline-derived CDR1 and CDR2 are SGHTA and FQGNSA. The CDR3 protein is CASSQDADIRPQHF. In DNA form, the CDR3 reads TGTGCCAGCAGCCAAGATGCCGATATCAGACCCCAGCATTTT.

This clonotype showed up just a few times. The rearrangement joins TRBV6-1 to TRBJ2-7, with D tentatively TRBD1 (6 bases). V was cut by 1 base and J by 2 bases, with 12 bases left in between. Germline V lookup: CDR1 MNHNS, CDR2 SASEGT. The CDR3 is made up of 15 amino acids. CDR3 coding DNA: TGTGCCAGCAGTGAAGGCGTGTACAGGGCCTACGAGCAGTACTTC. Its protein is CASSEGVYRAYEQYF.

This clonotype was seen at least ten times. This chain joins TRBV30 and TRBJ2-7; TRBD2 matches at 7 bases. The V gene's germline CDR1 is GTSNPN and CDR2 SVGIG (reference sequence). J gave up 2 bases and V 3 bases, and 10 bases lay outside the gene matches. The CDR3 has 15 amino acids. CDR3 in amino acids: CAWSGNLAEAYEQYF. CDR3 sequence (DNA): TGTGCCTGGAGCGGGAACCTAGCGGAGGCCTACGAGCAGTACTTC. The whole variable domain, filled in from reference TRBV30 and TRBJ2-7, reads SQTIHQWPATLVQPVGSPLSLECTVEGTSNPNLYWYRQAAGRGLQLLFYSVGIGQISSEVPQNLSASRPQDRQFILSSKKLLLSDSGFYLCAWSGNLAEAYEQYFGPGTRLTVT.

The chain recombines TRBV28 with TRBJ2-5; 10 bases map to TRBD1. This CDR3 contains 17 residues. The germline V gene encodes CDR1 MDHEN and CDR2 SYDVKM. With V trimmed by 6 bases and J by 2 bases, 12 bases remained unmatched. This chain's CDR3 is CASSVEDRGGGQETQYF. The CDR3 DNA reads TGTGCCAGCAGCGTAGAGGACAGGGGGGGGGGGCAAGAGACCCAGTACTTC.

In this sample, this clonotype turned up a few times. The chain carries TRBV7-9 and TRBJ2-2; 11 bases match TRBD2. V lost 4 bases, J lost 6 bases, and 16 bases stayed unmatched. Per the germline V gene, CDR1 is SEHNR and CDR2 is FQNEAQ (reference sequence). This CDR3 has 19 amino acids. As DNA, the CDR3 is TGTGCCAGCAGCTCCACCACCACTAGCGGGAGTGAGGAGGCCGGGGAGCTGTTTTTT. It yields the protein CASSSTTTSGSEEAGELFF.

V and J are TRBV5-1 and TRBJ2-7; 11 bases map to TRBD1. This CDR3 region has 16 residues. Germline CDR1 is SGHRS and CDR2 is YFSETQ. Trimming at V came to 3 bases and at J to 3 bases, leaving 8 bases not matched to a gene. The CDR3, as DNA: TGCGCCAGCAGCTCCGGGACAGGGGGTCGGTTCTACGAGCAGTACTTC. Its translation is CASSSGTGGRFYEQYF.

This clonotype has only a few counts. J is TRBJ2-1 and V is TRBV28; no clear D gene. With 1 base removed from V and 10 bases from J, the gap between germline ends came to 8 bases. Germline assignment: CDR1 MDHEN and CDR2 SYDVKM. The CDR3 has 12 residues. DNA for the CDR3: TGTGCCAGCAGTTTATACGACCAGGAGCAGTTCTTC. Translation gives CASSLYDQEQFF. The complete variable domain, with remaining parts taken from reference TRBV28 and TRBJ2-1, reads DVKVTQSSRYLVKRTGEKVFLECVQDMDHENMFWYRQDPGLGLRLIYFSYDVKMKEKGDIPEGYSVSREKKERFSLILESASTNQTSMYLCASSLYDQEQFFGPGTRLTVL.

This clonotype was picked up a small number of times. The chain has TRBV12-3 or TRBV12-4 and TRBJ1-5; D may be TRBD1 (6 bases). Trimming shortened V by 5 bases and J by 4 bases, and 18 bases separated the two germline ends. This CDR3 region has 16 residues. The CDR3 loop is CASSPRRGQGNQPQHF. In nucleotides, the CDR3 is TGTGCCAGCAGTCCCCGGCGGGGGCAGGGGAATCAGCCCCAGCATTTT.

This clonotype was observed a few times. The CDR3 spells CASSSNGDNEQFF. The DNA for the CDR3 is TGTGCCAGCAGCTCCAATGGGGACAATGAGCAGTTCTTC. The rearrangement uses TRBV7-3 and TRBJ2-1, with D uncertain. The germline V gene encodes CDR1 SGHTA and CDR2 FQGTGA. The V end lost 4 bases, the J end lost 5 bases, and 9 bases lay between the germline ends. The CDR3 is made up of 13 amino acids.

The gene calls are TRBV20-1 and TRBJ2-2; D gene uncertain. This CDR3 comprises 13 residues. V gave up 1 base and J gave up 1 base, with 4 bases separating them. Per germline, CDR1 DFQATT and CDR2 SNEGSKA (reference sequence). The CDR3 protein is CSARAQNTGELFF. CDR3 sequence (DNA): TGCAGTGCTAGAGCTCAGAACACCGGGGAGCTGTTTTTT.

The sample holds a few counts of this clonotype. J is TRBJ1-2 and V is TRBV5-1; weak D call: TRBD1 (6 bases). The CDR3 is 14 amino acids. The ends were cut back, 0 bases at V and 2 bases at J, with 8 bases in the middle. The germline gives CDR1 SGHRS, CDR2 YFSETQ. CDR3 nucleotide sequence: TGCGCCAGCAGCTTGGGACAGGACAACTATGGCTACACCTTC. Translating gives CASSLGQDNYGYTF.

This clonotype has just a few counts. The CDR3 sequence is CASSPAPSGSKDTQYF. The CDR3, as DNA: TGTGCCAGCAGCCCCGCCCCTAGCGGAAGTAAAGATACGCAGTATTTT. The J gene is TRBJ2-3, the V gene TRBV5-4, with 7 positions matching TRBD2. Trimming cost V 4 bases and J 5 bases; bases outside gene matches: 13. CDR1 and CDR2 (germline): SGHNT, YYREEE (reference sequence). The CDR3 contains 16 residues. The whole variable domain, filled in from reference TRBV5-4 and TRBJ2-3, reads ETGVTQSPTHLIKTRGQQVTLRCSSQSGHNTVSWYQQALGQGPQFIFQYYREEENGRGNFPPRFSGLQFPNYSSELNVNALELDDSALYLCASSPAPSGSKDTQYFGPGTRLTVL.

This clonotype was seen more than once but under ten times. V gene TRBV6-1 combines with J gene TRBJ2-4; no definite D call. Per the germline V gene, CDR1 is MNHNS and CDR2 is SASEGT. The CDR3 length is 11 residues. V dropped 7 bases and J dropped 4 bases, with 5 bases sitting between them. CDR3 nucleotides: TGTGCCAGCACGTCAAAAAACATTCAGTACTTC. Protein sequence: CASTSKNIQYF.

The sample holds many counts of this clonotype. This chain uses TRBV7-3 with TRBJ2-5, with a possible D match to TRBD2 (6 bases). The CDR3 is 14 amino acids. V was cut by 5 bases and J by 1 base, with 11 bases left in between. Germline CDR1 and CDR2: SGHTA and FQGTGA. The CDR3 region is CASSPAGLQETQYF. The CDR3 bases are TGTGCCAGCAGCCCCGCGGGGCTCCAAGAGACCCAGTACTTC.

This clonotype was counted a few times. This rearrangement joins TRBV6-1 to TRBJ2-6; D unclear. V dropped 3 bases and J dropped 1 base, with 10 bases sitting between them. The CDR3 consists of 16 residues. Germline CDR1 and CDR2: MNHNS and SASEGT. CDR3 sequence: CASSEPTFSGANVLTF. In DNA, the CDR3 is TGTGCCAGCAGTGAGCCGACGTTTTCTGGGGCCAACGTCCTGACTTTC.

This clonotype has just a few counts. The chain employs TRBV20-1 and TRBJ2-7; no reliable D call. The CDR3 has 13 residues. Germline loops: CDR1 DFQATT, CDR2 SNEGSKA (reference sequence). The germline V and J ends were trimmed by 3 bases and 2 bases, with 11 bases remaining between them. The CDR3 DNA reads TGCAGTGCTAGTATGTTGCGAACCTACGAGCAGTACTTC. This gives the protein CSASMLRTYEQYF.

This clonotype was picked up a small number of times. The chain is built from TRBV5-1 and TRBJ2-2; tentative D call: TRBD2 (5 bases). The V end was cut by 4 bases, the J end by 3 bases, with 16 bases between. CDR3 size: 16 residues. Germline V gene lookup returns CDR1 SGHRS and CDR2 YFSETQ. The CDR3 protein is CASSPIRPRDTGELFF. As DNA, the CDR3 is TGCGCCAGCAGCCCTATAAGACCGAGGGACACCGGGGAGCTGTTTTTT.

Only a few counts were recorded for this clonotype. V is TRBV10-3 and J is TRBJ2-1; TRBD2 matches at 8 bases. The CDR3 sequence is 24 residues long. The trim removed 0 bases at V and 4 bases at J, leaving 29 bases unmatched. Germline CDR1 is ENHRY and CDR2 is SYGVKD. The CDR3, as DNA: TGTGCCATCAGTGAGTCGACTCCTGGAGACGGACTAGCAATTCCCTCCACAAGGTACAATGAGCAGTTCTTC. Encoded protein: CAISESTPGDGLAIPSTRYNEQFF.

Regarding this clonotype: A single base separates this from a much larger clone, so it may be a read error. The chain carries TRBV7-9 and TRBJ2-7; D possibly matches TRBD1 or TRBD2 (5 bases each). CDR1 and CDR2 from the germline V gene are SEHNR and FQNEAQ (reference sequence). The CDR3 sequence is 14 residues long. Deletions cut 8 bases from V and 3 bases from J, with 17 bases between. The CDR3 reads CASSGRVSFYEQYF. The CDR3 nucleotides read TGTGCCAGCTCGGGACGGGTTTCTTTCTACGAGCAGTACTTC.

This clonotype was counted many times. The chain links TRBV12-3 or TRBV12-4 to TRBJ2-5; TRBD2 aligns across 8 bases. This CDR3 has 15 amino acids. V was pared by 6 bases and J by 4 bases, with 10 bases of the junction left unmatched. The CDR3 DNA is TGTGCCAGCAGACCACCGGGACTAGGTGGAGAGACCCAGTACTTC. This codes for CASRPPGLGGETQYF.